The rows below give T cell receptor beta chains drawn from one sample of a study of cytomegalovirus exposure and HLA in healthy donors. Sequencing was performed with immunoSEQ multiplex PCR; in TCRdb, only in-frame clones are kept and a portion is missing. The data show some 150,000 clones, about three quarters seen once. The sample consisted of PBMCs. Source of these receptors: a female donor in good health and CMV-seronegative. Both conserved end residues are part of each CDR3. The D gene is left open where the match is weak. Expanded clones are given a class, and other clones once, few, many or no size at all.

clone size	V gene	D gene	J gene	CDR3 protein	CDR3 DNA
NA	TRBV27	TRBD2	TRBJ2-5	CASSLFGPAGGQETQYF	TGTGCCAGCAGTTTATTCGGTCCAGCGGGGGGCCAAGAGACCCAGTACTTC
NA	TRBV7-3	TRBD1	TRBJ1-1	CASSLTGQGMNTEAFF	TGTGCCAGCAGCTTAACGGGACAGGGCATGAACACTGAAGCTTTCTTT
NA	TRBV10-1	TRBD2	TRBJ2-5	CASSEQAGAETQYF	TGTGCCAGCAGTGAGCAAGCGGGGGCAGAGACCCAGTACTTC
NA	TRBV28	TRBD2	TRBJ2-7	CASRRMETIAGASAYEQYF	TGTGCCAGCAGGCGTATGGAAACCATAGCGGGAGCAAGCGCCTACGAGCAGTACTTC
NA	TRBV28	NA	TRBJ1-1	CASSTGLLNTEAFF	TGTGCCAGCAGTACAGGGCTGTTGAACACTGAAGCTTTCTTT
NA	TRBV5-1	TRBD2	TRBJ2-1	CASSSGTSGYHEQFF	TGCGCCAGCAGCTCCGGGACTAGCGGGTACCATGAGCAGTTCTTC
NA	TRBV15	NA	TRBJ1-2	CATSRDAFGSYTF	TGTGCCACCAGCAGAGACGCCTTCGGTAGCTACACCTTC
NA	TRBV7-2	NA	TRBJ2-7	CASSLQDSYEQYF	TGTGCCAGCAGCTTACAGGACTCCTACGAGCAGTACTTC
NA	TRBV6-5	NA	TRBJ1-2	CASSYGIQGYGYTF	TGTGCCAGCAGTTACGGGATACAGGGCTATGGCTACACCTTC
NA	TRBV2	NA	TRBJ2-7	CASSLGGYEQYF	TGTGCCAGCAGTCTAGGGGGCTACGAGCAGTACTTC
NA	TRBV4-2	TRBD1	TRBJ2-7	CASSIRTGDYEQYF	TGTGCCAGCAGCATAAGGACAGGGGACTACGAGCAGTACTTC
NA	TRBV7-7	TRBD1	TRBJ2-2	CASSPNRGQGGELFF	TGTGCCAGCAGCCCAAACAGGGGGCAAGGCGGGGAGCTGTTTTTT
NA	TRBV6-5	NA	TRBJ1-2	CASSEWSAIFPF	TGTGCCAGCAGTGAATGGTCCGCGATTTTCCCCTTC
NA	TRBV4-2	NA	TRBJ1-1	CASSQDNQGSGKAFF	TGTGCCAGCAGCCAAGATAATCAGGGTAGTGGAAAAGCTTTCTTT
NA	TRBV10-3	NA	TRBJ1-5	CAISARGVGNQPQHF	TGTGCCATCAGCGCCAGGGGCGTTGGCAATCAGCCCCAGCATTTT
NA	TRBV5-1	NA	TRBJ1-4	CASSLARGLGEKLFF	TGCGCCAGCAGCTTAGCCAGGGGATTGGGTGAAAAACTGTTTTTT
NA	TRBV7-3	NA	TRBJ2-2	CASSSPLRGSVGELFF	TGTGCCAGCAGCTCGCCACTCAGGGGAAGTGTCGGGGAGCTGTTTTTT
NA	TRBV6-1	TRBD2	TRBJ2-7	CASSEALGLAGYEQYF	TGTGCCAGCAGTGAAGCTTTGGGACTAGCGGGCTACGAGCAGTACTTC
NA	TRBV6-5	TRBD2	TRBJ2-7	CASSPGGRCEQYF	TGTGCCAGCTCCCCGGGGGGGAGGTGCGAGCAGTACTTC
NA	TRBV9	NA	TRBJ2-7	CASSVAGGREQYF	TGTGCCAGCAGCGTAGCTGGAGGTCGAGAGCAGTACTTC
few	TRBV6-5	TRBD1	TRBJ1-1	CASSQQGAAFF	TGTGCCAGCAGTCAACAGGGGGCAGCTTTCTTT
NA	TRBV5-1	NA	TRBJ2-3	CASSLDSTASTDTQYF	TGCGCCAGCAGTCTAGATTCGACAGCCAGCACAGATACGCAGTATTTT
NA	TRBV19	TRBD1	TRBJ2-1	CASSPIPQGRHNEQFF	TGTGCCAGTAGTCCAATCCCACAGGGGCGTCACAATGAGCAGTTCTTC
NA	TRBV19	TRBD1	TRBJ2-7	CASSITGGQGGEQYF	TGTGCCAGTAGTATCACTGGGGGACAGGGGGGCGAGCAGTACTTC
NA	TRBV5-1	NA	TRBJ1-1	CASSLGGTAFTEAFF	TGCGCCAGCAGCTTGGGGGGGACTGCCTTCACTGAAGCTTTCTTT
once	TRBV5-4	TRBD1	TRBJ2-7	CASSLGDRGYEQYF	TGTGCCAGCAGCTTGGGGGACAGGGGCTACGAGCAGTACTTC
NA	TRBV18	TRBD1	TRBJ1-4	CASSDRDNEKLFF	TGTGCCAGCTCGGACAGGGATAATGAAAAACTGTTTTTT
NA	TRBV7-6	NA	TRBJ1-6	CASSLDPAGYSPLHF	TGTGCCAGCAGCTTAGACCCAGCAGGGTATTCACCCCTCCACTTT
NA	TRBV6-1	TRBD1	TRBJ2-7	CASHRTRDRAYEQYF	TGTGCCAGCCACCGTACCCGGGACAGGGCGTACGAGCAGTACTTC
NA	TRBV7-2	NA	TRBJ2-2	CASSSTRLGNTGELFF	TGTGCCAGCAGTTCCACCAGACTAGGGAACACCGGGGAGCTGTTTTTT
NA	TRBV5-1	TRBD1	TRBJ1-2	CASSSSEGQINGYTF	TGCGCCAGCAGCTCCTCGGAGGGACAGATAAATGGCTACACCTTC
NA	TRBV6-5	TRBD1	TRBJ1-1	CASSRQGVPEAFF	TGTGCCAGCAGTCGACAGGGGGTCCCTGAAGCTTTCTTT
NA	TRBV19	NA	TRBJ1-1	CASTRGGNTEAFF	TGTGCCAGTACCCGGGGGGGAAACACTGAAGCTTTCTTT
few	TRBV5-4	TRBD1	TRBJ1-1	CASSFDRGDTEAFF	TGTGCCAGCAGCTTTGACAGGGGTGACACTGAAGCTTTCTTT
NA	TRBV28	TRBD2	TRBJ2-1	CASSTRLAGGPDEQFF	TGTGCCAGCAGCACTCGACTAGCGGGAGGGCCGGATGAGCAGTTCTTC
few	TRBV19	NA	TRBJ1-2	CASSIPTGENYGYTF	TGTGCCAGTAGTATCCCGACAGGAGAGAACTATGGCTACACCTTC
NA	TRBV6-1	NA	TRBJ2-2	CASRSDSNTGELFF	TGTGCCAGCCGGTCAGACTCGAACACCGGGGAGCTGTTTTTT
NA	TRBV28	NA	TRBJ2-7	CASSLSREAPTPYEQYF	TGTGCCAGCAGTTTATCCCGGGAAGCACCTACTCCCTACGAGCAGTACTTC
medium-sized	TRBV6-1	TRBD1	TRBJ2-1	CATTGTALSEQFF	TGTGCCACAACCGGGACAGCCTTGAGTGAGCAGTTCTTC
NA	TRBV5-1	NA	TRBJ1-1	CASSWAGAPGTEAFF	TGCGCCAGCAGCTGGGCAGGAGCCCCGGGGACTGAAGCTTTCTTT
NA	TRBV11-2	NA	TRBJ1-5	CASSLTWGDQPQHF	TGTGCCAGCAGCTTAACTTGGGGGGATCAGCCCCAGCATTTT
NA	TRBV2	NA	TRBJ1-5	CASRDTRGNQPQHF	TGTGCCAGCAGGGACACCAGGGGCAATCAGCCCCAGCATTTT